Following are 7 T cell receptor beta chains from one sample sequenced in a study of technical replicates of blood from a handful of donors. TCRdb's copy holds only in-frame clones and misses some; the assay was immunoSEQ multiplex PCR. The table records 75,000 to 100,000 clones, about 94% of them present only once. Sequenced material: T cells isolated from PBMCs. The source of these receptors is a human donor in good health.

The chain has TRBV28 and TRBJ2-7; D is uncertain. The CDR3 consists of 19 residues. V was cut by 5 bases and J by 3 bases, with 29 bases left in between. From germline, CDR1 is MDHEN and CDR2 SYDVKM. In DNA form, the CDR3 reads TGTGCCAGCAGTCACGCGATCGGGTTTTACCCGAGGAACATCTACGAGCAGTACTTC. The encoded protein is CASSHAIGFYPRNIYEQYF.

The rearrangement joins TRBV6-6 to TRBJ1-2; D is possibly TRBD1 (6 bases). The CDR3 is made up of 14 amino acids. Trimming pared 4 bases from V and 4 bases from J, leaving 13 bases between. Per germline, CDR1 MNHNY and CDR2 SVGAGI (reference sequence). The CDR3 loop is CASSSQGRGYGYTF. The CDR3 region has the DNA TGTGCCAGCAGTTCCCAGGGGAGGGGCTATGGCTACACCTTC.

In DNA form, the CDR3 reads TGTGCCAGCCGTTTTGTAGGAGGGAATGAAAAACTGTTTTTT. Its protein is CASRFVGGNEKLFF. The gene calls are TRBV11-2 and TRBJ1-4, with D uncertain. Germline V gene sequence: CDR1 SGHAT, CDR2 FQNNGV. V lost 8 bases to trimming and J lost 5 bases, with 15 bases between them. The CDR3 runs to 14 residues.

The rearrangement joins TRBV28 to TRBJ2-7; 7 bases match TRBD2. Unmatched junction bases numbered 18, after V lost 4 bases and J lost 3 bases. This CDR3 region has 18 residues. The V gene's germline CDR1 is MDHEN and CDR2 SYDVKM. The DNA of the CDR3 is TGTGCCAGCAGTTCCCCGCGCTTTATTACTAGCGAACTCTACGAGCAGTACTTC. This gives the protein CASSSPRFITSELYEQYF. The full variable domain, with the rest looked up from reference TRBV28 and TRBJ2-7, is DVKVTQSSRYLVKRTGEKVFLECVQDMDHENMFWYRQDPGLGLRLIYFSYDVKMKEKGDIPEGYSVSREKKERFSLILESASTNQTSMYLCASSSPRFITSELYEQYFGPGTRLTVT.

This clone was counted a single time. CDR3 in DNA: TGCGCCAGCAGCCCCCCCTCGAGTGGTGAACGCTACACCTTC. Translated, it gives CASSPPSSGERYTF. The rearrangement uses TRBV4-1 and TRBJ1-2; D gene ambiguous. The CDR3 spans 14 residues. V gave up 4 bases and J gave up 9 bases, with 18 bases separating them. CDR1 is MGHRA, CDR2 YSYEKL, per germline.

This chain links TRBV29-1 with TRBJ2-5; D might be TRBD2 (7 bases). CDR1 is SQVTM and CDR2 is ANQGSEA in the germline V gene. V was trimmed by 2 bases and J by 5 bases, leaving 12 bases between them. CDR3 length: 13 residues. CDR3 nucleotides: TGCAGCGTTGAACGGGGAGGGGGGGAGACCCAGTACTTC. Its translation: CSVERGGGETQYF.

The CDR3 nucleotides read TGTGCCAGCAGCCGGGACAACACAGATACGCAGTATTTT. Translated, it gives CASSRDNTDTQYF. This chain uses TRBV6-5 with TRBJ2-3, with a possible D match to TRBD1 (6 bases). Looked up from germline, CDR1 is MNHEY and CDR2 is SVGAGI. CDR3 size: 13 residues. Trimming shortened V by 6 bases and J by 2 bases, and 9 bases separated the two germline ends.